This passage covers 16 T cell receptor beta chains from one sample sequenced in a study of regulatory T cells in long-lasting Graves disease (TCRdb year 2021). Explained via the paper, the time point label denotes: newly diagnosed GD, antithyroid drugs for less than 3 months. For both TCR sequencing and RNA sequencing, RNA was extracted from PBMCs in TRIzol. The library was produced with multiplex PCR. TCRdb shows the sequencer as Illumina HiSeq 4000. CDR3 regions were amplified by Arm-PCR with iRepertoire HTBI primers to construct TCR beta libraries. TCRdb applied fastp at Q25 and MiXCR to the public reads, then kept only in-frame beta chains. Rows merge per CDR3 protein into single entries with the most common DNA and genes. For this sample the table gives more than 300,000 distinct CDR3 sequences, of which around 15% were detected only once. The ten largest account for roughly 20% of the sample.

Material: peripheral blood mononuclear cells (PBMCs), obtained at new diagnosis, from a patient treated with antithyroid drugs. These TCRs come from a female donor with Graves disease.

This clonotype was found many times. The CDR3, as DNA: TGTGCCAGCTCACGGACCGGGACTAGCGGCTACGAGCAGTACTTC. Protein product: CASSRTGTSGYEQYF. The chain combines TRBV27 with TRBJ2-7, with 11 positions matching TRBD2. The J segment lost 3 bases and the V segment lost 8 bases, leaving 9 bases of the junction unmatched. The germline V gene encodes CDR1 MNHEY and CDR2 SMNVEV (reference sequence). The CDR3 loop spans 15 amino acids.

This clonotype was counted ten times or more. The chain recombines TRBV6-1 with TRBJ2-7; TRBD2 matches 13 bases. This CDR3 comprises 13 residues. With 6 bases clipped from V and 4 bases from J, the junction kept 0 bases outside the gene matches. The germline CDR1 and CDR2 sequences are MNHNS and SASEGT. The CDR3 loop reads CASRTSGRYEQYF. As DNA, the CDR3 is TGTGCCAGCAGGACTAGCGGGAGGTACGAGCAGTACTTC.

Regarding this clonotype: This is likely an artifact of a read error, given a far larger clone one base away. The V gene is TRBV10-3, the J gene TRBJ2-3; no definite D call. This CDR3 is built from 14 residues. Germline V gene data show CDR1 as ENHRY and CDR2 as SYGVKD. The germline V and J ends were trimmed by 5 bases and 1 base, with 10 bases remaining between them. CDR3 sequence reads: CAISLIRRTDTQYF. In DNA, the CDR3 is TGTGCCATCAGTTTAATCCGGCGCACAGATACGCAGTATTTT.

The chain recombines TRBV19 with TRBJ2-7, with TRBD2 identical over 12 bases. Germline-derived CDR1 and CDR2 are LNHDA and SQIVND (reference sequence). Trimming removed 4 bases from V and 7 bases from J; junction bases left unmatched: 5. The CDR3 is 14 residues long. The CDR3 region is CASSTTSGRREQYF. As DNA, the CDR3 is TGTGCCAGTAGTACCACTAGCGGGAGGAGAGAGCAGTACTTC. The whole variable domain, filled in from reference TRBV19 and TRBJ2-7, reads DGGITQSPKYLFRKEGQNVTLSCEQNLNHDAMYWYRQDPGQGLRLIYYSQIVNDFQKGDIAEGYSVSREKKESFPLTVTSAQKNPTAFYLCASSTTSGRREQYFGPGTRLTVT.

In this sample, this clonotype turned up many times. This rearrangement joins TRBV9 to TRBJ2-3; a possible D gene is TRBD1 (5 bases). Germline CDR1 SGDLS, CDR2 YYNGEE. The CDR3 runs to 15 residues. Trimming cost V 1 base and J 0 bases, with 9 bases left between them. The CDR3 region is CASSVRGTSTDTQYF. The CDR3 nucleotides read TGTGCCAGCAGCGTAAGGGGTACTAGCACAGATACGCAGTATTTT.

In its sample, this clonotype was seen many times. The rearrangement links TRBV14 to TRBJ1-1, with unresolved D. In germline, CDR1 is SGHDN, CDR2 FVKESK. CDR3 length equals 14 residues. V shed 3 bases and J shed 0 bases, with 8 bases lying between them. Here the CDR3 reads CASSHRSMNTEAFF. DNA of the CDR3: TGTGCCAGCAGCCACCGGAGCATGAACACTGAAGCTTTCTTT.

This clonotype was picked up many times. V and J are TRBV27 and TRBJ1-1; D remains unclear. The V gene lost 6 bases and the J gene lost 0 bases, with 11 bases spanning the gap. The germline CDR1 and CDR2 sequences are MNHEY and SMNVEV (reference sequence). This CDR3 has 14 amino acids. The CDR3 nucleotides read TGTGCCAGCAGATCGAGGTTCATGAACACTGAAGCTTTCTTT. The encoded protein is CASRSRFMNTEAFF.

The V gene is TRBV12-3 or TRBV12-4, the J gene TRBJ2-1; 15 positions agree with TRBD2. With 6 bases clipped from V and 0 bases from J, the junction kept 9 bases outside the gene matches. CDR3 length: 19 residues. Written as DNA, the CDR3 is TGTGCCAGCAGCCTCTACGGACTAGCGGGAGGGCGCTCCTACAATGAGCAGTTCTTC. This sequence encodes CASSLYGLAGGRSYNEQFF.

This clonotype has a count of ten or more. The gene calls are TRBV3-1 and TRBJ1-1, with D unresolved. The V and J ends lost 2 bases and 3 bases respectively, with 7 bases between them. The CDR3 has 13 amino acids. Germline V lookup: CDR1 LGHDT, CDR2 YNNKEL (reference sequence). The CDR3 sequence is CASSQSGYTEAFF. CDR3 coding DNA: TGTGCCAGCAGCCAAAGTGGGTACACTGAAGCTTTCTTT.

The chain joins TRBV20-1 to TRBJ2-3; weak D call: TRBD2 (5 bases). The germline CDR1 and CDR2 sequences are DFQATT and SNEGSKA (reference sequence). CDR3 length: 17 residues. The ends were cut back, 2 bases at V and 1 base at J, with 19 bases in the middle. The CDR3 spells CSARPFYLASGTDTQYF. CDR3 nucleotides: TGCAGTGCTAGACCTTTTTACTTAGCGTCGGGCACAGATACGCAGTATTTT.

V gene TRBV27 combines with J gene TRBJ2-1; 12 positions match TRBD2. Germline V gene lookup returns CDR1 MNHEY and CDR2 SMNVEV (reference sequence). There are 14 residues in the CDR3. V shed 4 bases and J 7 bases; nucleotides not matched to a gene: 2. The CDR3 is CASSYGLAGNEQFF. Written as DNA, the CDR3 is TGTGCCAGCAGTTACGGACTAGCGGGGAATGAGCAGTTCTTC.

This clonotype was counted at least ten times. The chain is built from TRBV28 and TRBJ2-2; tentatively, D is TRBD1 (5 bases). V shed 1 base and J shed 6 bases, with 18 bases lying between them. This CDR3 spans 17 amino acids. CDR1 is MDHEN and CDR2 is SYDVKM in the germline V gene. CDR3 in DNA: TGTGCCAGCAGTTTATCAGGACAAATATTTACGCCCGGGGAGCTGTTTTTT. Its protein is CASSLSGQIFTPGELFF.

This clonotype was seen ten or more times. The rearrangement uses TRBV20-1 and TRBJ2-5; D not certain. This CDR3 is 13 amino acids long. V lost 2 bases and J lost 5, with 12 bases in between. Germline CDR1 reads DFQATT; CDR2 reads SNEGSKA (reference sequence). The CDR3 DNA sequence: TGCAGTGCTAGAAGCCTAGAGAGGGAGACCCAGTACTTC. Translation gives CSARSLERETQYF.

Comments on this clonotype: At one end the junction does not follow the germline gene, possibly because of a read error. The V gene is TRBV27, the J gene TRBJ2-3; D might be TRBD2 (7 bases). The CDR3 is made up of 17 amino acids. Germline loops: CDR1 MNHEY, CDR2 SMNVEV (reference sequence). The CDR3 region is CASSFGAGQRGTGTQYF. CDR3 bases: TGTGCCAGCAGTTTTGGAGCAGGACAGCGGGGCACAGGTACGCAGTATTTT.

Many counts were recorded for this clonotype. This sequence joins TRBV3-1 and TRBJ1-1; no clear D gene. V dropped 3 bases and J dropped 0 bases, with 11 bases sitting between them. Germline CDR1 reads LGHDT; CDR2 reads YNNKEL (reference sequence). The CDR3 spans 15 residues. The chain's CDR3 is CASSQGVLLNTEAFF. The CDR3 DNA is TGTGCCAGCAGCCAGGGCGTTCTTTTGAACACTGAAGCTTTCTTT.

V is TRBV5-1 and J is TRBJ2-2, with D possibly TRBD1 on 6 matching bases. The CDR3 consists of 16 residues. The germline V and J ends were trimmed by 1 base and 4 bases, with 14 bases remaining between them. Germline V gene lookup returns CDR1 SGHRS and CDR2 YFSETQ. The CDR3 region has the DNA TGCGCCAGCAGCTTGCGCGCAGGGGCGTTCACCGGGGAGCTGTTTTTT. Amino acids: CASSLRAGAFTGELFF. The entire variable domain, with the rest obtained from reference TRBV5-1 and TRBJ2-2, is as follows: KAGVTQTPRYLIKTRGQQVTLSCSPISGHRSVSWYQQTPGQGLQFLFEYFSETQRNKGNFPGRFSGRQFSNSRSEMNVSTLELGDSALYLCASSLRAGAFTGELFFGEGSRLTVL.